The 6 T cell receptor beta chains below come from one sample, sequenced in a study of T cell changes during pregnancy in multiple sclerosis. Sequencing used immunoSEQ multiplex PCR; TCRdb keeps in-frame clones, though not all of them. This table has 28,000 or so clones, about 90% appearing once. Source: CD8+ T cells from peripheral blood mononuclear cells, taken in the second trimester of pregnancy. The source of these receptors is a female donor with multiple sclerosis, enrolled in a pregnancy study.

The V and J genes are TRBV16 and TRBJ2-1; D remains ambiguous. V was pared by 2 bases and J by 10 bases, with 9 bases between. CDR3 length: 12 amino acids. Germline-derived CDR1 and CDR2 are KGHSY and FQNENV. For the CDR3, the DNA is TGTGCCAGCAGCCAAAACCTCGGGGAGCAGTTCTTC. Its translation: CASSQNLGEQFF.

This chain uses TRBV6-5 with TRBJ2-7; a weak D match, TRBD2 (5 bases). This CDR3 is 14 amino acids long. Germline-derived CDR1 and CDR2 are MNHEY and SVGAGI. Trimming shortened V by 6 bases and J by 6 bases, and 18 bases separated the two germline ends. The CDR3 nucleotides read TGTGCCAGCAGCCCCGGGATCAGGTGGGGCGAGCAGTACTTC. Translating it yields CASSPGIRWGEQYF.

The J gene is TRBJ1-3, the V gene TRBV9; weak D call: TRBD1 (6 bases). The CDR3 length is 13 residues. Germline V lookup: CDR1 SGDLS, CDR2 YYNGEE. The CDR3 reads CASRGNGGNTIYF. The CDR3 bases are TGTGCATCCAGGGGTAATGGTGGAAACACCATATATTTT.

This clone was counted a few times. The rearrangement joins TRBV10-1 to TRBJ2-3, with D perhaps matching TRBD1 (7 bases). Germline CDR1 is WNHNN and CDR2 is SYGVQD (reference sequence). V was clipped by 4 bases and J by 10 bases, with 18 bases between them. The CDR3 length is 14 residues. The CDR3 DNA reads TGCGCCAGCAGTGGAGGTCAGGGGGGAATTGCGCAGTATTTT. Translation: CASSGGQGGIAQYF.

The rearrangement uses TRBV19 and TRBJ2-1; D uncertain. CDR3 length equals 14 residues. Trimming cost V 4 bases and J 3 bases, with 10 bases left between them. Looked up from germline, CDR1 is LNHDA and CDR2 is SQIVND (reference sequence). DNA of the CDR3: TGTGCCAGTAGTAACTACAAATACTACAATGAGCAGTTCTTC. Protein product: CASSNYKYYNEQFF.

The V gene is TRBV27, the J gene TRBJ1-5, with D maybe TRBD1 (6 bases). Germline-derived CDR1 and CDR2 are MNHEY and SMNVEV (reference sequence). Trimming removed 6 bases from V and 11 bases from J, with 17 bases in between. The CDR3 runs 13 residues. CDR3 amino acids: CASSLGREGAQHF. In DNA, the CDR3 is TGTGCCAGCAGCCTCGGGCGCGAGGGGGCCCAGCATTTT.